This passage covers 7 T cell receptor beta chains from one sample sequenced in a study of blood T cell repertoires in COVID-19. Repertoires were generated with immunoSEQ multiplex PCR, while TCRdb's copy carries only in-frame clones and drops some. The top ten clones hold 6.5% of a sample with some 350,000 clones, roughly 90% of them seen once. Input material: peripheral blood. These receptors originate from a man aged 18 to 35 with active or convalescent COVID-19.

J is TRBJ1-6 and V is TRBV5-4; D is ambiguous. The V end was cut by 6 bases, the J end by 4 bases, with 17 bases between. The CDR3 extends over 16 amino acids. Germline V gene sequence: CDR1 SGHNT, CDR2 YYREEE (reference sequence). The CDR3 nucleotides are TGTGCCAGCAAGGAGTCGGGAGGGCGTTATAATTCACCCCTCCACTTT. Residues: CASKESGGRYNSPLHF.

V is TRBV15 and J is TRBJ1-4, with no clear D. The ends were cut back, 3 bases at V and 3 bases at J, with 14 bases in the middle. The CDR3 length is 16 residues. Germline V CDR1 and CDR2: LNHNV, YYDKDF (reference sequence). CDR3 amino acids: CATSSGREGPNEKLFF. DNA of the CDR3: TGTGCCACCAGCAGCGGACGGGAGGGTCCTAATGAAAAACTGTTTTTT.

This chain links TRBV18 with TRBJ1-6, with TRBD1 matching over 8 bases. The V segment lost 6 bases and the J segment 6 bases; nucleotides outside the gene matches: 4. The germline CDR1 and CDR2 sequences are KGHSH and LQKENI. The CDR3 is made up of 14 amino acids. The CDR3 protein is CASSGQGSNSPLHF. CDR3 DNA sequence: TGTGCCAGCTCCGGACAGGGTAGTAATTCACCCCTCCACTTT.

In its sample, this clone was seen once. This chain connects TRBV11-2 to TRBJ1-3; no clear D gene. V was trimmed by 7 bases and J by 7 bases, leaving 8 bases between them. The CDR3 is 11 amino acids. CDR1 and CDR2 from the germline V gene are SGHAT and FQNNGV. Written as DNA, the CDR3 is TGTGCCAGCAAGAGGGTTAACACCATATATTTT. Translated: CASKRVNTIYF.

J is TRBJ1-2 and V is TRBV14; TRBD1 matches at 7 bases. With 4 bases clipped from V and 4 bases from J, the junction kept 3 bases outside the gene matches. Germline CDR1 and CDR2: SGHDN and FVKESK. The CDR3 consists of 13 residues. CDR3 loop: CASSPGTVYGYTF. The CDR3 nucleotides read TGTGCCAGCAGCCCCGGGACAGTCTATGGCTACACCTTC.

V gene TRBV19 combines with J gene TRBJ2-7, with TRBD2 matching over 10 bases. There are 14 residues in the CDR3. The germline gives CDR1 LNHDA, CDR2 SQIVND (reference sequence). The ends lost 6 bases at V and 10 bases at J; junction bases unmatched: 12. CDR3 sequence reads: CASSQGLADLEQYF. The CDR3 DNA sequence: TGTGCCAGTAGCCAAGGACTAGCGGACCTTGAACAGTACTTC.

This CDR3 is CASSIQGSPLHF. The CDR3 DNA reads TGTGCCAGTAGTATTCAGGGTTCACCCCTCCACTTT. The gene calls are TRBV19 and TRBJ1-6; weak D call: TRBD1 (5 bases). CDR1 and CDR2 from the germline V gene are LNHDA and SQIVND (reference sequence). The CDR3 is 12 amino acids. V was trimmed by 3 bases and J by 9 bases, leaving 6 bases between them.